This T cell receptor (beta chain) was found in a study of blood T cell repertoires in COVID-19. Turning to the study itself: Samples taken during acute and convalescent COVID-19 were collected in the United States, Italy and Spain. Sample material is recorded as cDNA or gDNA derived from T cells, B-cell-depleted T cells, or PBMCs.

This clone was detected ten times or more. Distinct nucleotide sequences in the sample also encode this CDR3. The germline V gene has CDR1 SQVTM and CDR2 ANQGSEA. CDR3 size: 13 residues. J lost 7 bases, V lost 6 bases, and 8 bases had no gene match. In the original analysis: The assay estimated nucleated cells by amplifying reference gene primers. Profiled with immunoSEQ multiplex PCR; TCRdb holds only in-frame clones, not every one. The DNA gave D and trimming, while V, J and clone size come from that table. The sample yields some 250,000 clones, roughly 80% seen once. This TCR derives from a man between 50 and 59 years old with active or convalescent COVID-19. V is TRBV29-1 and J is TRBJ1-2; the match to TRBD1 covers 10 bases. The sequenced sample was peripheral blood. As DNA, the CDR3 is TGCAGCGTGCCAGGACAGGGGGTGGGTGGCTACACCTTC. It specifies CSVPGQGVGGYTF.